This is a list of T cell receptor beta chains from one sample in a study of identical twins. MiXCR, run by TCRdb on the 5' RACE reads, gives a single entry per CDR3 protein. The sample holds 500,000 to 650,000 distinct CDR3 sequences, 20% to 25% seen once. The same data also contributed to another study, on yellow fever vaccine responses in identical twins.

The sample consisted of CD4+ T cells sorted from blood. These receptors all stem from a woman aged 18-29 years in good health. Both conserved end residues are part of each CDR3. The order of the fields is clone size, V gene, J gene, CDR3 protein. Clone size is given for some rows only: seen once, a few or many times, or a class if the clone is expanded.

NA,TRBV15,TRBJ2-1,CATSRDVGTSGRYNEQFF
NA,TRBV20-1,TRBJ2-3,CSASPGGLGTQYF
NA,TRBV5-1,TRBJ2-4,CASSLIGSGAKNIQYF
NA,TRBV20-1,TRBJ1-1,CSARHQGNSGEAFF
few,TRBV28,TRBJ2-7,CASSYLTTYEQYF
NA,TRBV6-1,TRBJ2-3,CASSESWLETDTQYF
many,TRBV7-9,TRBJ2-2,CASSPRLATAGELFF
few,TRBV5-6,TRBJ2-4,CASSLLRLAKNIQYF
NA,TRBV2,TRBJ2-2,CASSEFLTSGSTGELFF
few,TRBV7-3,TRBJ2-5,CASSLGELAGETQYF
NA,TRBV7-9,TRBJ1-1,CASSLRDYEAFF
few,TRBV5-5,TRBJ2-5,CASSLYYGRAEETQYF
few,TRBV20-1,TRBJ2-1,CSAPPGGYNEQFF
NA,TRBV3-1,TRBJ1-1,CASSQVNRNTEAFF
NA,TRBV12-3/TRBV12-4,TRBJ2-5,CASSSGQVAQETQYF
NA,TRBV7-2,TRBJ2-5,CASSSRTSGRETQYF
few,TRBV20-1,TRBJ2-1,CSASAGTSGMSEQFF
few,TRBV18,TRBJ2-6,CASSPPISGSGANVLTF
few,TRBV20-1,TRBJ2-6,CSARQGAGANVLTF
few,TRBV12-3/TRBV12-4,TRBJ2-5,CATSQLGTQETQYF
few,TRBV27,TRBJ2-2,CATRQGWSGTGELFF
NA,TRBV20-1,TRBJ2-1,CSAPTQSHEQFF
few,TRBV20-1,TRBJ1-5,CSALSGDSNQPQHF
few,TRBV9,TRBJ2-2,CASSVTGQGVKGGELFF
few,TRBV24-1,TRBJ2-2,CATSDSGQGPRTGELFF
NA,TRBV12-3/TRBV12-4,TRBJ2-1,CASNIAGTSANEQFF
NA,TRBV20-1,TRBJ2-1,CSARRPWGSGDNEQFF
NA,TRBV3-1,TRBJ2-1,CASRYRDGYNEQFF
NA,TRBV10-3,TRBJ1-1,CAITLGSRGTEAFF
few,TRBV7-6,TRBJ2-7,CASSLDTGYAYEQYF
many,TRBV5-1,TRBJ1-4,CASSLTSATNEKLFF
few,TRBV29-1,TRBJ2-2,CSVRLSSGFTGELFF
once,TRBV20-1,TRBJ2-6,CSARGTGLGANVLTF
NA,TRBV6-5,TRBJ1-1,CASSYFARSTEAFF
few,TRBV6-5,TRBJ1-1,CASGSVYTEAFF
NA,TRBV7-9,TRBJ2-4,CASSYRDVINIQYF
NA,TRBV7-2,TRBJ2-7,CASSRGQVYEQYF
few,TRBV4-2,TRBJ2-3,CASSQVGSKTDTQYF
few,TRBV12-3/TRBV12-4,TRBJ2-1,CASSFFGGNEQFF
NA,TRBV20-1,TRBJ1-6,CSARGRQGYSPLHF
few,TRBV4-1,TRBJ2-5,CASSQAGGQYLQETQYF
few,TRBV4-2,TRBJ1-5,CASSQDGYSNQPQHF
NA,TRBV20-1,TRBJ2-5,CSAIITQGAGETQYF
NA,TRBV5-1,TRBJ2-5,CASSLAGITEGETQYF
few,TRBV12-3/TRBV12-4,TRBJ1-3,CASRYRDRVLFGNTIYF
NA,TRBV7-2,TRBJ2-7,CASSAGPTYEQYF
many,TRBV7-2,TRBJ2-7,CASSRGGNSYEQYF
NA,TRBV5-1,TRBJ2-7,CASSFSTSTYEQYF
NA,TRBV5-1,TRBJ1-4,CASSRDPSGKLFF
NA,TRBV2,TRBJ2-5,CASSDEGRIETQYF
NA,TRBV5-5,TRBJ2-3,CASSPPGIKADTQYF
NA,TRBV10-3,TRBJ2-1,CAISDGTGIDEQFF
few,TRBV3-1,TRBJ2-1,CASSQGRGGQGLYHLYNEQFF
NA,TRBV20-1,TRBJ2-2,CSARDGTNTGELFF
few,TRBV10-2,TRBJ2-3,CASLAGTSTDTQYF
NA,TRBV12-3/TRBV12-4,TRBJ2-4,CASSWTEGNIQYF
NA,TRBV12-3/TRBV12-4,TRBJ1-2,CASSFGRGHGYTF
few,TRBV6-5,TRBJ2-1,CASSSSNGFDYEQFF
many,TRBV5-1,TRBJ2-7,CASSLAGAGGSYEQYF